Given below is one TCR beta chain in context. Its target is not known. One junction end disagrees with the germline gene, perhaps due to a read error. Three rounds of nested PCR, following a modified ARM-PCR protocol, produced the TCRbeta library. From the multiplex PCR reads, TCRdb called clonotypes with MiXCR, one entry per CDR3 protein. The repertoire holds about 93,000 distinct CDR3 sequences, with 67% as singletons. This record comes from a study of tumor and adjacent non-tumor tissue in lung cancer. Overall study: Histology: about a dozen adenocarcinoma, a couple of squamous cell carcinoma, 1 small cell lung cancer.

Study observations and caveats: Normal lung showed higher cumulative top 100 clone frequency than tumor. Significantly higher TCR diversity was found in tumor than normal lung.

RNA was extracted from bulk tissue without any cell sorting. Germline loops: CDR1 LGHNA, CDR2 YSLEER. The CDR3 runs to 13 residues. The clonotype originates from a man in his 60s with non-small cell lung cancer. Sample: lung tumor tissue. This chain joins TRBV4-3 and TRBJ1-6; D is unresolved. The CDR3 DNA reads TGCGCCAGCAGCGAATATGGCAGCTCACCCATCCACTTT. As protein: CASSEYGSSPIHF.